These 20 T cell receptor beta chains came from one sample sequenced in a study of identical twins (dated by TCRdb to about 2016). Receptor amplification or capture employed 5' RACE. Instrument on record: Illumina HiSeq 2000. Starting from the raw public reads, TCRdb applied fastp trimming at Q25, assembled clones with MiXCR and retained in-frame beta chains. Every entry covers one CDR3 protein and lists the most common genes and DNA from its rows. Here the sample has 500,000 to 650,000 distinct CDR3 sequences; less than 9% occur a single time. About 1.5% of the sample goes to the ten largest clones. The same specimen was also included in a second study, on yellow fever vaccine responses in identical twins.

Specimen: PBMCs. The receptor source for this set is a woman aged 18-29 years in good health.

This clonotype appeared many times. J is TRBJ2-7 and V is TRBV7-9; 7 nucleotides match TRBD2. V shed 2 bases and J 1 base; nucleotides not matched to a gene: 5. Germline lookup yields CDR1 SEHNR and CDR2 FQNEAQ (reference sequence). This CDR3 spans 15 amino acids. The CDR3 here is CASSLPGRSSYEQYF. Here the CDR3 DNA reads TGTGCCAGCAGCTTACCCGGGAGGAGTTCCTACGAGCAGTACTTC.

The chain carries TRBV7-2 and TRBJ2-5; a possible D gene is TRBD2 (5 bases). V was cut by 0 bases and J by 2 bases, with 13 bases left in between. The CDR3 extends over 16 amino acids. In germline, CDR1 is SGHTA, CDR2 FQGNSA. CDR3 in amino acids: CASSLAPWRSQETQYF. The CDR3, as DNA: TGTGCCAGCAGCTTAGCCCCCTGGAGGAGTCAAGAGACCCAGTACTTC.

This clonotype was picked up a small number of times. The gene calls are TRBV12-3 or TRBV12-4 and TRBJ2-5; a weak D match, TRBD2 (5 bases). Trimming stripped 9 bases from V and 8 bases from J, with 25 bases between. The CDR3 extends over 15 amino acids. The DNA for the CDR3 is TGTGCCAGGCATCCCCGGGATCGGAGCCCCGGAACCCAGTACTTC. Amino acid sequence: CARHPRDRSPGTQYF.

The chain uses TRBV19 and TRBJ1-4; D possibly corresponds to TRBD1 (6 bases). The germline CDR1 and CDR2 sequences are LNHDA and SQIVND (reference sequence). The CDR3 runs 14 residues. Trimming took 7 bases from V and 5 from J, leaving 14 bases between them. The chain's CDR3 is CASKTGQKNEKLFF. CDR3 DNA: TGTGCCAGTAAAACGGGACAAAAAAATGAAAAACTGTTTTTT.

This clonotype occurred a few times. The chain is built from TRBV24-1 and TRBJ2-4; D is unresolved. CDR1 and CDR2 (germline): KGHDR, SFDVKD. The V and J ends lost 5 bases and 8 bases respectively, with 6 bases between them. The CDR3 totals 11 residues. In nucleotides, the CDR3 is TGTGCCACCAGTGTTGGGGACATTCAGTACTTC. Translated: CATSVGDIQYF.

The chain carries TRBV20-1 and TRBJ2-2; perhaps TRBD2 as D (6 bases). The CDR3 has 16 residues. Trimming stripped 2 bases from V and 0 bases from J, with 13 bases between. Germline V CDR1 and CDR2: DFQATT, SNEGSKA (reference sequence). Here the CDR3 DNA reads TGCAGTGCTAGACGCCTAGCGCTCGCGAACACCGGGGAGCTGTTTTTT. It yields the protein CSARRLALANTGELFF.

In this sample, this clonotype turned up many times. Written as DNA, the CDR3 is TGTGCCAGCAGCCCCCGGTGGAAAACTTACGAGCAGTACTTC. It is translated as CASSPRWKTYEQYF. The V and J genes are TRBV3-1 and TRBJ2-7, with D unresolved. The CDR3 extends over 14 amino acids. The germline V and J ends were trimmed by 4 bases and 4 bases, with 14 bases remaining between them. From germline, CDR1 is LGHDT and CDR2 YNNKEL (reference sequence).

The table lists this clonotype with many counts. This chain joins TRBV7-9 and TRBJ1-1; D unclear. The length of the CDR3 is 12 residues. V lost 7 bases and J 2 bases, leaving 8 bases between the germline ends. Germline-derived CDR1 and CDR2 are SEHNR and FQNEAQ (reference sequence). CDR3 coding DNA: TGTGCCAGCACCGGAAGTAACACTGAAGCTTTCTTT. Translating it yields CASTGSNTEAFF.

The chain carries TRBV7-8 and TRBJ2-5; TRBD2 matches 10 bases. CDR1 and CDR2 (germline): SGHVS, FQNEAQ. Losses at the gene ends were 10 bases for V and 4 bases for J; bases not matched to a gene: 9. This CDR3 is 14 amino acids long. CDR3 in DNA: TGTGCCACCACGATCCTAGCGGGAGCAGAGACCCAGTACTTC. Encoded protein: CATTILAGAETQYF.

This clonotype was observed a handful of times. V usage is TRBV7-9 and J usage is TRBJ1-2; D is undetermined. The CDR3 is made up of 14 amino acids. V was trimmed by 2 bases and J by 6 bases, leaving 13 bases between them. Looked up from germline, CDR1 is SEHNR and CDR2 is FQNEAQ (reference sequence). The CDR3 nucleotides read TGTGCCAGCAGCTTAACGCGGGGTATCGATGGCTACACCTTC. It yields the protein CASSLTRGIDGYTF.

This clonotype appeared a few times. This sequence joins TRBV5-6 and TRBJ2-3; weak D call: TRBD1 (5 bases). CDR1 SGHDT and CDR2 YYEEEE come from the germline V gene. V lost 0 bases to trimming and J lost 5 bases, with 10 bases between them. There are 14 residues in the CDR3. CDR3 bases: TGTGCCAGCAGCTTGGATACAGGCTTAGATACGCAGTATTTT. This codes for CASSLDTGLDTQYF.

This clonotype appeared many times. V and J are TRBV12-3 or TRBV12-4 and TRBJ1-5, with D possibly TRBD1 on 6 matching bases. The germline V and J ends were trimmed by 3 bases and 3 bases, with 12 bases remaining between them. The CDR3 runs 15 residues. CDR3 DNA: TGTGCCAGCAGTTTCCCGGGGGGACACAATCAGCCCCAGCATTTT. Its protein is CASSFPGGHNQPQHF.

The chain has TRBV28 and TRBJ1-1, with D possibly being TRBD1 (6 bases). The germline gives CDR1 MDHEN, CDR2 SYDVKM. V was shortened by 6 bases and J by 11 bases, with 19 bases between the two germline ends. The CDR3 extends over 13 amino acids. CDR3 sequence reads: CASRPQGLSSAFF. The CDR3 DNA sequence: TGTGCCAGCAGACCACAGGGCCTTAGTTCGGCTTTCTTT.

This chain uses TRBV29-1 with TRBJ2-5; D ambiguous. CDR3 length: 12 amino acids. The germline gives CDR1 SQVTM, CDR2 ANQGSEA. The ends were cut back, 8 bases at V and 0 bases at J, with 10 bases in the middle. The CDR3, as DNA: TGCAGCTGTGACGGGTACCAAGAGACCCAGTACTTC. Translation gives CSCDGYQETQYF.

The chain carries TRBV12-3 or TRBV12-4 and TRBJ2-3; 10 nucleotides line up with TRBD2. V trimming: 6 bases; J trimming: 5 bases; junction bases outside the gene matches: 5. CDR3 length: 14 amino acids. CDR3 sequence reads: CASREREGRDTQYF. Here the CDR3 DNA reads TGTGCCAGCAGGGAGCGGGAGGGCCGAGATACGCAGTATTTT.

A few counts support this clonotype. The CDR3 loop reads CSARSPTSGVTDTQYF. For the CDR3, the DNA is TGCAGTGCTAGATCGCCGACTAGCGGGGTCACAGATACGCAGTATTTT. The chain combines TRBV20-1 with TRBJ2-3; 11 bases line up with TRBD2. The ends lost 2 bases at V and 2 bases at J; junction bases unmatched: 6. CDR3 length equals 16 residues. Germline CDR1 DFQATT, CDR2 SNEGSKA (reference sequence).

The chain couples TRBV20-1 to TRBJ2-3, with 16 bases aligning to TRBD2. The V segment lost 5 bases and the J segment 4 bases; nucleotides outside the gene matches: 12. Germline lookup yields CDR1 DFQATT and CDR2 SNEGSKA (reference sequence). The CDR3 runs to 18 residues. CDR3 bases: TGCAGTGCTCCGGGGACTAGCGGGAGGGCTCCGAGGGCAGATACGCAGTATTTT. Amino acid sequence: CSAPGTSGRAPRADTQYF.

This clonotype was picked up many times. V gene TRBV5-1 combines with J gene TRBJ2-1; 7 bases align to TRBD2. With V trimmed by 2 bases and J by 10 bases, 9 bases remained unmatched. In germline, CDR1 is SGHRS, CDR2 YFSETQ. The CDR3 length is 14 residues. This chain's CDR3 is CASSFLGRGKEQFF. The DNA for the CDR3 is TGCGCCAGCAGCTTTCTGGGGAGGGGTAAAGAGCAGTTCTTC.

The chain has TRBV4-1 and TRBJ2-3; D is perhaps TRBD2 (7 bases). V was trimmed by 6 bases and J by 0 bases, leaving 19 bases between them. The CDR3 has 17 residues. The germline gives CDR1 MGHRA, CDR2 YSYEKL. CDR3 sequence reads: CASSQEGGGLSTDTQYF. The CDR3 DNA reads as TGCGCCAGCAGTCAGGAGGGGGGGGGTCTAAGCACAGATACGCAGTATTTT.

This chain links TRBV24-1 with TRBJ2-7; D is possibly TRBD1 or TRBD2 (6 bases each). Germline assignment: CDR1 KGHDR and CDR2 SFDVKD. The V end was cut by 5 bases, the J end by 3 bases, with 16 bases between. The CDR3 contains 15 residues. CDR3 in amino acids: CATSAGATGSYEQYF. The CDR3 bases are TGTGCCACCAGTGCGGGGGCCACAGGAAGCTACGAGCAGTACTTC.